Below, one T cell receptor beta chain is given with its context. The CDR3 extends over 16 amino acids. Germline loops: CDR1 KGHDR, CDR2 SFDVKD. After removal of 5 bases from V and 2 bases from J, the junction contained 5 bases not matched to a gene. This sample was included in a study of blood T cell repertoires in COVID-19. Study-wide background: PBMCs, B-cell-depleted T cells, or T cells provided the cDNA or gDNA that made up the material.

Profiled with immunoSEQ multiplex PCR; TCRdb holds only in-frame clones, not every one. The data contain about 140,000 clones, around 82% of them singletons. This chain joins TRBV24-1 and TRBJ2-5; 12 bases are a match to TRBD2. The material sequenced was PBMCs or T cells enriched from blood (not recorded which). The TCR originated in a man aged 35 to 55 with acute COVID-19. The CDR3 region is CATSARGLAGQETQYF. Here the CDR3 DNA reads TGTGCCACCAGTGCCCGCGGACTAGCGGGGCAAGAGACCCAGTACTTC.